A single sample gave rise to the 10 T cell receptor beta chains below, sequenced in a study of blood T cell repertoires in COVID-19. Clones were read by immunoSEQ multiplex PCR, and TCRdb kept only the in-frame ones, dropping some. The sample lists roughly 97,000 clones, approximately 80% occurring once. The sample comprised peripheral blood. The receptors shown here come from a man between 60 and 75 years old with acute or convalescent COVID-19.

The table lists this clone with a count of one. The V gene is TRBV5-1, the J gene TRBJ1-1; a possible D gene is TRBD1 (6 bases). The CDR3 contains 13 residues. Germline CDR1 reads SGHRS; CDR2 reads YFSETQ. The germline V and J ends were trimmed by 4 bases and 1 base, with 8 bases remaining between them. The CDR3 spells CASSPTGNTEAFF. The CDR3 region has the DNA TGCGCCAGCAGCCCGACAGGGAACACTGAAGCTTTCTTT.

This chain joins TRBV18 and TRBJ2-1; 7 bases map to TRBD1. This CDR3 comprises 18 residues. V gave up 3 bases and J gave up 14 bases; unmatched junction bases: 25. From germline, CDR1 is KGHSH and CDR2 LQKENI. As DNA, the CDR3 is TGTGCCAGCTCACCGGCGAGTCAACAGGGGCAAACAAGGAAGTCCAAGTTCTTC. Translating gives CASSPASQQGQTRKSKFF.

The genes are TRBV10-3 and TRBJ2-1; 9 bases match TRBD2. Germline CDR1 reads ENHRY; CDR2 reads SYGVKD. The CDR3 is made up of 17 amino acids. V gave up 3 bases and J gave up 6 bases; unmatched junction bases: 12. The CDR3 region has the DNA TGTGCCATCAGTGAAGGCGGGAGGGCCTATTACGGCAATGAGCAGTTCTTC. Translated, it gives CAISEGGRAYYGNEQFF.

A few counts support this clone. Other DNA sequences in this specimen translate into the identical CDR3. The chain is built from TRBV28 and TRBJ1-5; 7 bases map to TRBD1. CDR1 and CDR2 from the germline V gene are MDHEN and SYDVKM. Trimming at V came to 6 bases and at J to 6 bases, leaving 2 bases not matched to a gene. The CDR3 contains 12 residues. The CDR3 DNA follows: TGTGCCAGCAGGGAGGGGGCTCAGCCCCAGCATTTT. Amino acid sequence: CASREGAQPQHF.

The V gene is TRBV27, the J gene TRBJ2-1; 8 nucleotides agree with TRBD2. CDR3 length: 20 amino acids. Losses at the gene ends were 6 bases for V and 8 bases for J; bases not matched to a gene: 27. Germline values: CDR1 MNHEY, CDR2 SMNVEV (reference sequence). The CDR3: CASSRGSGGGRPALPYEQFF. The CDR3 DNA follows: TGTGCCAGCAGCCGGGGGAGTGGAGGCGGGAGGCCCGCGCTCCCCTATGAGCAGTTCTTC.

The chain has TRBV6-2 or TRBV6-3 and TRBJ2-3; D is undetermined. Trimming cost V 1 base and J 6 bases, with 5 bases left between them. There are 12 residues in the CDR3. CDR1 and CDR2 (germline): MNHEY, SVGEGT. CDR3 amino acids: CASSYWADTQYF. The CDR3 DNA is TGTGCCAGCAGTTACTGGGCGGATACGCAGTATTTT.

This sequence joins TRBV9 and TRBJ2-5; 7 positions match TRBD2. The CDR3 totals 15 residues. After removal of 4 bases from V and 1 base from J, the junction contained 7 bases not matched to a gene. Looked up from germline, CDR1 is SGDLS and CDR2 is YYNGEE. CDR3 sequence reads: CASSRAPSGQETQYF. CDR3 nucleotide sequence: TGTGCCAGCAGCAGGGCTCCTAGCGGCCAAGAGACCCAGTACTTC.

This clone was counted once. The chain links TRBV6-5 to TRBJ2-7, with 8 nucleotides matching TRBD1. Germline trimming cut 6 bases from V and 6 bases from J; bases unmatched to any gene: 7. CDR1 MNHEY and CDR2 SVGAGI come from the germline V gene. This CDR3 region has 13 residues. CDR3 amino acids: CASRGQGLGEQYF. In DNA form, the CDR3 reads TGTGCCAGCAGAGGACAGGGATTAGGCGAGCAGTACTTC.

The genes are TRBV19 and TRBJ2-3, with 10 bases identical to TRBD1. V was pared by 5 bases and J by 4 bases, with 12 bases of the junction left unmatched. The CDR3 loop spans 17 amino acids. Germline CDR1 reads LNHDA; CDR2 reads SQIVND (reference sequence). The CDR3 DNA is TGTGCCAGTAGTCCTATCAATGGACAGGGGGTTCCAGATACGCAGTATTTT. This codes for CASSPINGQGVPDTQYF.

The chain carries TRBV9 and TRBJ1-3, with D perhaps TRBD1 (5 bases). With 5 bases removed from V and 0 bases from J, the gap between germline ends came to 6 bases. From germline, CDR1 is SGDLS and CDR2 YYNGEE. The CDR3 totals 13 residues. CDR3 amino acids: CASRGVSGNTIYF. CDR3 nucleotide sequence: TGTGCCAGCAGAGGGGTCTCTGGAAACACCATATATTTT. The complete variable domain, with remaining parts taken from reference TRBV9 and TRBJ1-3, reads DSGVTQTPKHLITATGQRVTLRCSPRSGDLSVYWYQQSLDQGLQFLIQYYNGEERAKGNILERFSAQQFPDLHSELNLSSLELGDSALYFCASRGVSGNTIYFGEGSWLTVV.